These 21 T cell receptor beta chains were sequenced from one sample in a study of CD8+CD57+ T cells in acquired aplastic anemia. Genomic DNA acted as the template from which TCR beta VDJ combination and CDR3 sequence profiling were carried out. TCRdb re-derived calls from the reads in MiXCR, one entry per CDR3 protein. This sample has 150,000 or so distinct CDR3 sequences; about half occur once, and the top ten carry roughly 3.2%. Patients selected for sequencing had displayed CD8+CD57+ cell expansion by flow cytometry. The sample consisted of sorted CD4+, CD8+, or CD8+CD57+ T cells (not recorded which) from PBMCs. Receptors were obtained from a human donor with aplastic anemia.

This clonotype was seen ten or more times. J is TRBJ1-2 and V is TRBV19; TRBD1 agrees at 7 bases. This CDR3 is built from 15 residues. Per germline, CDR1 LNHDA and CDR2 SQIVND (reference sequence). V was clipped by 4 bases and J by 0 bases; unmatched bases: 5. The CDR3 DNA follows: TGTGCCAGTAGTACAAAGACAGGGACTAACTATGGCTACACCTTC. Translated, it gives CASSTKTGTNYGYTF.

In its sample, this clonotype was seen a few times. A much larger clone sits a single nucleotide away, making a read error possible. The rearrangement joins TRBV10-3 to TRBJ1-2; 7 bases map to TRBD1. This CDR3 region has 13 residues. CDR1 is ENHRY, CDR2 SYGVKD, per germline. CDR3: CASSQTGRNGHTF. The CDR3 coding sequence is TGTGCCAGCAGCCAGACAGGGAGGAATGGCCACACCTTC.

The chain carries TRBV10-3 and TRBJ1-1, with no clear D. CDR3 length equals 14 residues. Deletions cut 7 bases from V and 0 bases from J, with 12 bases between. CDR1 and CDR2 from the germline V gene are ENHRY and SYGVKD. CDR3 sequence: CAIKGLDLNTEAFF. The CDR3 coding sequence is TGTGCCATCAAAGGGCTAGACTTGAACACTGAAGCTTTCTTT.

As regards this clonotype: This could be a read error, since a much larger clone is one nucleotide away. The CDR3 ends on some other residue instead of the conserved phenylalanine or tryptophan, so this is likely a read error. The V call is TRBV7-2, the J call TRBJ2-1; D is uncertain. V lost 3 bases, J lost 8 bases, and 11 bases lay in between. Germline V gene sequence: CDR1 SGHTA, CDR2 FQGNSA. The CDR3 totals 13 residues. The CDR3 here is CASSLGLADEQFL. As DNA, the CDR3 is TGTGCCAGCAGCTTGGGTCTTGCGGATGAGCAGTTCCTC.

This clonotype was observed many times. The chain has TRBV18 and TRBJ2-3; a possible D gene is TRBD1 (5 bases). Trimming pared 4 bases from V and 8 bases from J, leaving 13 bases between. CDR1 is KGHSH and CDR2 is LQKENI in the germline V gene. CDR3 length equals 13 residues. The CDR3 DNA follows: TGTGCCAGCTCACTCGCCAGGGAAACTACGCAGTATTTT. It encodes CASSLARETTQYF. Using reference TRBV18 and TRBJ2-3 for the parts outside the CDR3, the full variable domain is NAGVMQNPRHLVRRRGQEARLRCSPMKGHSHVYWYRQLPEEGLKFMVYLQKENIIDESGMPKERFSAEFPKEGPSILRIQQVVRGDSAAYFCASSLARETTQYFGPGTRLTVL.

This clonotype was observed a handful of times. Its ends do not fully match the called genes, so a read error is possible. DNA of the CDR3: TGCGCCAGCAGCCAAGATGGGGCCAACGTCCTGACTTTC. This sequence encodes CASSQDGANVLTF. The chain couples TRBV7-9 to TRBJ2-6; D is unresolved. This CDR3 is 13 amino acids long. Germline V gene sequence: CDR1 SEHNR, CDR2 FQNEAQ (reference sequence).

This clonotype has more than one count but fewer than ten. The gene calls are TRBV7-9 and TRBJ1-5; the D is unclear. The CDR3 contains 14 residues. The germline V gene has CDR1 SEHNR and CDR2 FQNEAQ (reference sequence). V was pared by 9 bases and J by 4 bases, with 16 bases between. The CDR3: CASGLEGTNQPQHF. The CDR3 nucleotides are TGTGCCAGTGGCTTAGAGGGAACAAATCAGCCCCAGCATTTT.

This clonotype was seen at least ten times. This sequence joins TRBV20-1 and TRBJ1-1; D gene ambiguous. V was shortened by 0 bases and J by 3 bases, with 8 bases between the two germline ends. The CDR3 covers 13 residues. Germline assignment: CDR1 DFQATT and CDR2 SNEGSKA (reference sequence). The CDR3 here is CSAREGIDTEAFF. The CDR3 coding sequence is TGCAGTGCTAGAGAGGGGATCGACACTGAAGCTTTCTTT.

This clonotype was recorded many times. The J gene is TRBJ1-2, the V gene TRBV6-1, with unresolved D. CDR1 is MNHNS, CDR2 SASEGT, per germline. This CDR3 is built from 14 residues. Trimming shortened V by 5 bases and J by 4 bases, and 14 bases separated the two germline ends. As DNA, the CDR3 is TGTGCCAGCAGTCTAAAGGGAACGGGCTATGGCTACACCTTC. Protein sequence: CASSLKGTGYGYTF.

This clonotype was seen a few times. The chain carries TRBV7-2 and TRBJ2-7; 9 positions agree with TRBD2. Looked up from germline, CDR1 is SGHTA and CDR2 is FQGNSA. This CDR3 has 16 residues. Trimming removed 1 base from V and 6 bases from J; junction bases left unmatched: 10. The CDR3 nucleotides are TGTGCCAGCAGCTTAGAGGGGCGGGAGGGCCGGGGCGAGCAGTACGTC. It translates to CASSLEGREGRGEQYV.

This clonotype was seen repeatedly, ten times or more. The rearrangement uses TRBV20-1 and TRBJ2-3; D unresolved. V shed 1 base and J shed 0 bases, with 5 bases lying between them. Germline V CDR1 and CDR2: DFQATT, SNEGSKA (reference sequence). The CDR3 consists of 13 residues. CDR3 DNA sequence: TGCAGTGCTAGAGTGTTGAGCACAGATACGCAGTATTTT. It codes for CSARVLSTDTQYF.

V and J are TRBV20-1 and TRBJ2-5; TRBD2 matches at 13 bases. Germline V gene data show CDR1 as DFQATT and CDR2 as SNEGSKA (reference sequence). With 5 bases clipped from V and 9 bases from J, the junction kept 15 bases outside the gene matches. This CDR3 is 16 amino acids long. CDR3 sequence reads: CSAGDQRTSGGASQYF. In nucleotides, the CDR3 is TGCAGTGCTGGGGATCAACGGACTAGCGGGGGTGCTTCCCAGTACTTC.

This clonotype was seen at least ten times. The V call is TRBV2, the J call TRBJ1-1, with 7 bases aligning to TRBD1. With V trimmed by 6 bases and J by 6 bases, 7 bases remained unmatched. The CDR3 covers 13 residues. Germline CDR1 SNHLY, CDR2 FYNNEI. DNA for the CDR3: TGTGCCAGCAGCGACAGGGAATATGCTGAAGCTTTCTTT. It yields the protein CASSDREYAEAFF.

V and J are TRBV10-3 and TRBJ2-7; 16 bases are shared with TRBD2. V shed 5 bases, J shed 4 bases, and the junction held 2 bases outside the gene matches. CDR1 and CDR2 from the germline V gene are ENHRY and SYGVKD. CDR3 size: 15 residues. DNA of the CDR3: TGTGCCATCAGTCCGGGACTAGCGGGAGGGTACGAGCAGTACGTC. Protein product: CAISPGLAGGYEQYV.

This clonotype was recorded many times. The gene calls are TRBV5-6 and TRBJ1-5, with D unresolved. Per germline, CDR1 SGHDT and CDR2 YYEEEE. There are 13 residues in the CDR3. Trimming left V 0 bases short and J 5 bases short, with 6 bases between. The CDR3 DNA follows: TGTGCCAGCAGCTTGGGCAGGTATCAGCCCCAGCATTTT. This translates into CASSLGRYQPQHF.

This clonotype turned up a few times. With a much larger clone just one base away, this may be a read error. This likely comes from a read error, as the CDR3 has no conserved phenylalanine or tryptophan at its end. The chain couples TRBV7-9 to TRBJ2-5; TRBD2 aligns across 11 bases. Germline V lookup: CDR1 SEHNR, CDR2 FQNEAQ (reference sequence). V dropped 3 bases and J dropped 4; count of bases not matched to a gene: 1. The CDR3 has 14 residues. CDR3 amino acids: CASSLGTSGETQYL. CDR3 nucleotides: TGTGCCAGCAGCTTGGGGACTAGCGGAGAGACCCAGTACCTC.

This clonotype appeared many times. The chain joins TRBV6-1 to TRBJ2-7; 12 positions match TRBD1. Germline CDR1 and CDR2: MNHNS and SASEGT. V shed 6 bases, J shed 4 bases, and the junction held 4 bases outside the gene matches. The CDR3 length is 14 residues. The CDR3 loop reads CASRGQGASYEQYV. CDR3 sequence (DNA): TGTGCCAGCAGGGGACAGGGGGCTTCGTACGAGCAGTACGTC.

Concerning this clonotype itself: This may stem from a read error, because a much larger clone lies one nucleotide away. The V call is TRBV27, the J call TRBJ1-2; unclear D gene. Deletions cut 5 bases from V and 5 bases from J, with 15 bases between. Per germline, CDR1 MNHEY and CDR2 SMNVEV (reference sequence). The CDR3 consists of 14 residues. The CDR3 is CASSLRTPSYGYTF. The CDR3 nucleotides are TGTGCCAGCAGTCTTAGGACGCCCAGTTATGGCTACACCTTC.

The chain employs TRBV5-1 and TRBJ1-1, with D possibly TRBD1 on 5 matching bases. Germline CDR1 is SGHRS and CDR2 is YFSETQ. Trimming cost V 4 bases and J 10 bases, with 17 bases left between them. CDR3 length: 13 amino acids. The CDR3 DNA is TGCGCCAGCAGCGAAAGGGTCCAGGGAGGAGCTTTCTTT. Translated: CASSERVQGGAFF.

This clonotype was seen just once. This rearrangement joins TRBV19 to TRBJ1-1; possibly TRBD1 for D (6 bases). Trimming cost V 7 bases and J 3 bases, with 12 bases left between them. Germline-derived CDR1 and CDR2 are LNHDA and SQIVND (reference sequence). This CDR3 has 13 amino acids. CDR3 protein: CASTWGPDTEAFF. The CDR3 DNA reads as TGTGCCAGTACTTGGGGGCCTGACACTGAAGCTTTCTTT. Full variable domain (missing parts from reference TRBV19 and TRBJ1-1): DGGITQSPKYLFRKEGQNVTLSCEQNLNHDAMYWYRQDPGQGLRLIYYSQIVNDFQKGDIAEGYSVSREKKESFPLTVTSAQKNPTAFYLCASTWGPDTEAFFGQGTRLTVV.

The chain recombines TRBV15 with TRBJ2-5; a possible D gene is TRBD1 (6 bases). Germline lookup yields CDR1 LNHNV and CDR2 YYDKDF (reference sequence). The CDR3 is 14 amino acids. V was pared by 7 bases and J by 0 bases, with 12 bases between. The CDR3 sequence is CATNLGQYQETQYF. CDR3 nucleotides: TGTGCCACCAACTTAGGACAGTACCAAGAGACCCAGTACTTC.